This T cell receptor beta chain came from a study of T and B cells in COVID-19 patients. Background on the study: Peripheral blood came from COVID-19 patients with active infection or after recovery. At median age around 36 years, recovered patients were younger than active-infection patients at approximately 64. In the active-infection cohort, about 90% of the roughly 20 patients had comorbidities linked to unfavorable COVID-19 outcome. Points from the study as a whole: At recovery TRB diversity and richness exceeded healthy donors, after highly clonal active COVID-19 repertoires.

Per the germline V gene, CDR1 is LNHDA and CDR2 is SQIVND (reference sequence). The ends lost 5 bases at V and 3 bases at J; junction bases unmatched: 9. The CDR3 has 15 amino acids. Multiplex PCR with BIOMED2 TRB-A/B primer pools amplified TRB rearrangements. MiXCR, applied by TCRdb to the multiplex PCR reads, yields one record per CDR3 protein. The sample consists of almost 6,000 distinct CDR3 sequences, roughly 25% of them appearing once. Within the sample, this clonotype is medium-sized (0.01 to 0.1%). As yet, its antigen is unknown. TRB was amplified from around 250-500 ng of blood genomic DNA. The chain couples TRBV19 to TRBJ1-1; 7 nucleotides line up with TRBD1. Source material: blood. This receptor was taken from a human donor with active COVID-19. CDR3 loop: CASSAWTGGDTEAFF. DNA of the CDR3: TGTGCCAGTAGTGCCTGGACAGGAGGGGACACTGAAGCTTTCTTT.